The clone carrying this T cell receptor beta chain was seen more than once but under ten times. Its antigen remains unknown. These data come from a study of T-cell memory formation after mild COVID-19. Turning to the study itself: There were largely donor-specific TCR clusters.

Study-wide findings and caveats: Shrinking CD4+ clones were chiefly CM and EM; CD8+ ones were chiefly EMRA. Second-wave clones reaching peak frequency on day 37 lacked confirmed SARS-CoV-2 specificity.

Constant-segment-primed 5'RACE gave TCR alpha and TCR beta cDNA libraries with sample barcodes and UMIs. TCRdb re-derived calls from the 5' RACE reads in MiXCR, one entry per CDR3 protein. The sample lists about 190,000 distinct CDR3 sequences; around 20% were seen once. The sequence came from an adult woman who had mild COVID-19 (a few samples of this study predate the infection). Cell type and time point are not known. Sequencing was carried out using PBMCs or a T cell subset sorted from them (not recorded which).

DNA of the CDR3: TGTGCCAGCAGTCCGCAGGGCCCACAGACCGCCATATATTTT. Translated, it gives CASSPQGPQTAIYF. V and J are TRBV6-5 and TRBJ1-3, with D maybe TRBD1 (5 bases). Trimming shortened V by 5 bases and J by 11 bases, and 19 bases separated the two germline ends. The CDR3 contains 14 residues. Per the germline V gene, CDR1 is MNHEY and CDR2 is SVGAGI.